This is a list of T cell receptor beta chains from one sample in a study of beta chain features in type 1 diabetes. Repertoires were generated with immunoSEQ multiplex PCR, while TCRdb's copy carries only in-frame clones and drops some. The data hold roughly 120,000 clones, with about 40% observed a single time. The specimen sequenced was stem cell memory CD4+ T cells from blood. The receptors originated from a woman aged 18 to 35 in good health. The CDR3 runs from the conserved cysteine through the conserved F or W. D genes are given only for firm matches. Clone sizes are given selectively: once, few, many, or a class where the clone is expanded.

CASSFGLAEVYEQYF | TGTGCCAGCAGTTTCGGACTAGCGGAGGTCTACGAGCAGTACTTC | TRBV2 | few | TRBD2 | TRBJ2-7
CAWTGTGPNEQFF | TGTGCCTGGACGGGGACAGGTCCGAATGAGCAGTTCTTC | TRBV30 | . | TRBD1 | TRBJ2-1
CASTLTGTSTDTQYF | TGCGCCAGCACTTTGACAGGGACTAGCACAGATACGCAGTATTTT | TRBV5-1 | . | . | TRBJ2-3
CATSRNHPSGGSYNEQFF | TGTGCCACCAGCAGGAACCACCCTAGCGGAGGATCCTACAATGAGCAGTTCTTC | TRBV15 | few | TRBD2 | TRBJ2-1
CASSPLEPPDTQYF | TGTGCCAGCAGCCCACTAGAGCCCCCAGATACGCAGTATTTT | TRBV7-2 | . | . | TRBJ2-3
CASSLVAGGGTDTQYF | TGTGCCAGCAGCTTAGTAGCGGGAGGAGGGACAGATACGCAGTATTTT | TRBV11-2 | . | TRBD2 | TRBJ2-3
CASTGHASSGANVLTF | TGTGCCAGTACGGGACACGCGTCCTCTGGGGCCAACGTCCTGACTTTC | TRBV2 | . | . | TRBJ2-6
CASSKKGEVMETQYF | TGTGCCAGCAGCAAAAAAGGGGAAGTTATGGAGACCCAGTACTTC | TRBV21-1 | . | . | TRBJ2-5
CATKSRTTNNEQFF | TGTGCCACCAAGTCCCGGACAACAAACAATGAGCAGTTCTTC | TRBV6-6 | . | . | TRBJ2-1
CASAGTSHSRLFF | TGTGCCAGCGCCGGGACTAGTCATTCGCGGCTGTTTTTT | TRBV19 | . | TRBD2 | TRBJ2-2
CASSPPSDLEQYF | TGTGCCAGCTCACCACCGAGCGATCTCGAGCAGTACTTC | TRBV18 | few | . | TRBJ2-7
CASSQGVNTEAFF | TGCGCCAGCAGCCAAGGAGTAAACACTGAAGCTTTCTTT | TRBV5-1 | few | . | TRBJ1-1
CTSSPRARMNTEAFF | TGCACCAGCAGCCCCAGGGCCAGGATGAACACTGAAGCTTTCTTT | TRBV1 | . | . | TRBJ1-1
CASSQVGKRVGEHF | TGCGCCAGCAGCCAAGTCGGCAAACGAGTCGGGGAACATTTT | TRBV4-1 | few | . | TRBJ1-4
CASSSRTSGGAYEQYF | TGCGCCAGCAGCTCCAGGACTAGCGGGGGAGCCTACGAGCAGTACTTC | TRBV5-1 | few | TRBD2 | TRBJ2-7
CASSLEGAWTGELFF | TGCGCCAGCAGCTTGGAGGGGGCGTGGACCGGGGAGCTGTTTTTT | TRBV5-1 | . | TRBD1 | TRBJ2-2
CASTHRGGSSDTQYF | TGTGCCAGCACCCACCGCGGGGGATCCTCAGATACGCAGTATTTT | TRBV7-9 | few | TRBD2 | TRBJ2-3
CASSPGGRSDTQYF | TGTGCCAGCAGCCCCGGGGGGCGCTCGGATACGCAGTATTTT | TRBV6-6 | once | . | TRBJ2-3
CSARSGPPQYF | TGCAGTGCTCGGTCAGGGCCCCCCCAGTACTTC | TRBV20-1 | . | . | TRBJ2-5
CASSFYLRDSSYEQYF | TGTGCCAGCAGTTTCTACCTCCGGGACAGCTCCTACGAGCAGTACTTC | TRBV28 | . | TRBD1 | TRBJ2-7
CASSYDRAVSYEQYF | TGTGCCAGCAGTTACGACAGGGCCGTCTCCTACGAGCAGTACTTC | TRBV6-5 | few | TRBD1 | TRBJ2-7
CSVEFMGALTDTQYF | TGCAGCGTTGAATTCATGGGGGCCCTCACAGATACGCAGTATTTT | TRBV29-1 | . | . | TRBJ2-3
CASTPSGGGTHTYEQYF | TGTGCCAGTACCCCCTCGGGAGGCGGGACGCATACCTACGAGCAGTACTTC | TRBV19 | . | TRBD2 | TRBJ2-7
CASSGTATNEKLFF | TGTGCCAGCAGCGGTACCGCAACTAATGAAAAACTGTTTTTT | TRBV27 | few | . | TRBJ1-4
CASSMGDREAFF | TGTGCCAGTAGTATGGGGGACAGGGAAGCTTTCTTT | TRBV19 | . | TRBD1 | TRBJ1-1
CASSSRTGGSAGANVLTF | TGTGCCAGTAGTTCCCGGACAGGGGGCTCGGCTGGGGCCAACGTCCTGACTTTC | TRBV19 | few | TRBD1 | TRBJ2-6
CASSRYGQAAFYEQYF | TGTGCCAGCAGCCGTTATGGACAGGCGGCGTTTTACGAGCAGTACTTC | TRBV7-8 | few | TRBD1 | TRBJ2-7
CASSWGQAGTEAFF | TGTGCCAGCAGCTGGGGACAGGCGGGGACTGAAGCTTTCTTT | TRBV7-9 | . | TRBD1 | TRBJ1-1
CAISKDKAGEKLFF | TGTGCCATCAGTAAAGACAAAGCTGGGGAAAAACTGTTTTTT | TRBV10-3 | . | . | TRBJ1-4
CASSAYNGVETQYF | TGTGCTAGCAGCGCCTATAACGGGGTAGAGACCCAGTACTTC | TRBV7-7 | . | . | TRBJ2-5
CASSPRAGMNTEAFF | TGTGCCAGCAGCCCTAGGGCAGGGATGAACACTGAAGCTTTCTTT | TRBV7-9 | . | . | TRBJ1-1
CASSLEVLRSDEQFF | TGTGCCAGCAGCTTGGAGGTCCTGAGGAGCGATGAGCAGTTCTTC | TRBV7-9 | . | . | TRBJ2-1
CASSIVLRSNQPQHF | TGTGCCAGTAGTATAGTCCTGAGAAGCAATCAGCCCCAGCATTTT | TRBV19 | . | . | TRBJ1-5
CASSPGQGPWSYEQYF | TGCGCCAGCAGCCCCGGACAGGGGCCCTGGTCCTACGAGCAGTACTTC | TRBV4-1 | few | TRBD1 | TRBJ2-7
CASSGAGTSGYEQYF | TGTGCCAGTAGTGGGGCCGGGACTAGCGGCTACGAGCAGTACTTC | TRBV19 | few | TRBD2 | TRBJ2-7
CASSATVSGNTIYF | TGTGCCAGCAGTGCGACAGTCTCTGGAAACACCATATATTTT | TRBV25-1 | . | . | TRBJ1-3
CASRRVGEETQYF | TGTGCCAGCAGGCGGGTTGGGGAAGAGACCCAGTACTTC | TRBV2 | few | . | TRBJ2-5
CASSAGTVYEQYF | TGTGCCAGCAGCGCCGGGACAGTATACGAGCAGTACTTC | TRBV7-2 | . | TRBD1 | TRBJ2-7
CASSYRQGGEQYF | TGTGCCAGCAGCTACCGACAGGGAGGCGAGCAGTACTTC | TRBV11-3 | . | . | TRBJ2-7
CAISEWGLLLFF | TGTGCCATCAGTGAGTGGGGCCTACTACTGTTTTTT | TRBV10-3 | . | . | TRBJ1-4
CASSVGHLSGANVLTF | TGCGCCAGCAGCGTTGGACACCTCTCTGGGGCCAACGTCCTGACTTTC | TRBV5-1 | few | . | TRBJ2-6
CAWTLTGRNTEAFF | TGTGCCTGGACCTTGACAGGGAGGAACACTGAAGCTTTCTTT | TRBV30 | few | TRBD1 | TRBJ1-1
CAISDSGTNLSSYNEQFF | TGTGCCATCAGTGATAGCGGGACGAACCTGAGCTCCTACAATGAGCAGTTCTTC | TRBV6-1 | . | TRBD2 | TRBJ2-1
CASSFGTSGSNEQFF | TGTGCCAGCAGCTTCGGGACTAGCGGGAGCAATGAGCAGTTCTTC | TRBV11-2 | . | TRBD2 | TRBJ2-1
CASSLHDRGTNVLTF | TGTGCCAGCAGCTTACATGACAGGGGGACCAACGTCCTGACTTTC | TRBV7-3 | few | TRBD1 | TRBJ2-6
CAWSALGAFYEQYF | TGTGCCTGGAGTGCTCTGGGGGCATTCTACGAGCAGTACTTC | TRBV30 | . | . | TRBJ2-7
CASSTSTGGYEQYF | TGTGCCAGCAGCACCTCCACGGGGGGCTACGAGCAGTACTTC | TRBV7-2 | . | TRBD2 | TRBJ2-7
CASSLLRTSGYNEQFF | TGTGCCAGCAGCTTACTCCGAACTAGCGGATACAATGAGCAGTTCTTC | TRBV7-9 | few | TRBD2 | TRBJ2-1
CASSTRQGSYEKLFF | TGTGCCAGTAGTACCCGCCAGGGGTCTTATGAAAAACTGTTTTTT | TRBV19 | . | . | TRBJ1-4
CASSPGTSGYYEQYF | TGCGCCAGCAGCCCCGGGACTAGCGGATACTACGAGCAGTACTTC | TRBV4-3 | few | TRBD2 | TRBJ2-7
CSVSGIAGNTGELFF | TGCAGCGTTAGTGGGATAGCGGGCAACACCGGGGAGCTGTTTTTT | TRBV29-1 | few | TRBD2 | TRBJ2-2
CASRRPGGTDTQYF | TGTGCCAGCAGACGACCAGGGGGCACAGATACGCAGTATTTT | TRBV2 | few | . | TRBJ2-3
CAISARGRETQYF | TGTGCCATCAGTGCCAGGGGGCGAGAGACCCAGTACTTC | TRBV6-5 | . | TRBD1 | TRBJ2-5
CASSERNTGELFF | TGTGCCAGCAGTGAGAGAAACACCGGGGAGCTGTTTTTT | TRBV2 | few | . | TRBJ2-2
CASSGPGQAGEQYF | TGTGCCAGCAGTGGCCCGGGACAGGCTGGTGAGCAGTACTTC | TRBV6-5 | . | TRBD1 | TRBJ2-7
CASSRNHRGYNEQFF | TGTGCCAGCAGCCGAAACCACCGGGGGTACAATGAGCAGTTCTTC | TRBV5-4 | . | . | TRBJ2-1
CASRTGVRNQPQHF | TGTGCCAGCAGGACAGGGGTAAGGAATCAGCCCCAGCATTTT | TRBV28 | . | TRBD1 | TRBJ1-5
CAWSMGQPNTEAFF | TGTGCCTGGAGCATGGGACAGCCGAACACTGAAGCTTTCTTT | TRBV30 | few | TRBD1 | TRBJ1-1
CASSLTSSGRLTDTQYF | TGTGCCAGCAGCTTAACTTCGAGCGGGCGACTCACAGATACGCAGTATTTT | TRBV7-3 | . | . | TRBJ2-3
CSVRNEKLFF | TGCAGCGTGCGGAATGAAAAACTGTTTTTT | TRBV29-1 | . | . | TRBJ1-4